The rows below give T cell receptor beta chains drawn from one sample of a study of T cells after posttransplantation cyclophosphamide. The assay was immunoSEQ multiplex PCR, and TCRdb's table has in-frame clones only and misses some. The repertoire holds some 3,500 clones, about two thirds seen once, with roughly a quarter in the top ten. Sequenced material: memory CD8+ T cells sorted from blood. The receptors originated from a man aged 50-60 years. Each CDR3 is given with its conserved first and last residue. The order of the fields is J gene, V gene, CDR3 protein.

>TRBJ2-1|TRBV7-3
CASSPSGGAYNEQFF
>TRBJ2-1|TRBV30
CAWSVPLADYNEQFF
>TRBJ1-5|TRBV7-8
CASSPDRDNQPQHF
>TRBJ2-1|TRBV14
CASSAPNSVAEQFF
>TRBJ2-1|TRBV6-6
CASTLTSGGANEQFF
>TRBJ2-7|TRBV28
CASSLSLESYEQYF
>TRBJ2-7|TRBV5-4
CASSLAGQGPTGQYF
>TRBJ1-2|TRBV5-5
CASSFSEGNGYTF
>TRBJ1-6|TRBV4-1
CASSLLGLTGNSPLHF
>TRBJ1-5|TRBV27
CASSLSGLDQPQHF
>TRBJ1-2|TRBV5-1
CASSDRGFYGYTF
>TRBJ2-7|TRBV28
CASSLTGAYEQYF
>TRBJ1-2|TRBV29-1
CSAPDRGRGDGYTF
>TRBJ2-7|TRBV7-3
CASSPGTGGSYEQYF
>TRBJ2-3|TRBV13
CASSSRTSRGDTQYF
>TRBJ1-5|TRBV16
CASKRTGGTQPQHF
>TRBJ1-2|TRBV7-9
CASSSTANYGYTF
>TRBJ2-7|TRBV2
CASSELGGFSVYEQYF
>TRBJ2-2|TRBV28
CASSLPTSGDTGELFF
>TRBJ1-5|TRBV16
CASSQTGSNQPQHF
>TRBJ2-1|TRBV7-3
CASSLEPTGLAAYNEQFF
>TRBJ2-1|TRBV5-1
CASSMGLAGGHNEQFF
>TRBJ2-2|TRBV2
CASMVQGNTGELFF
>TRBJ1-6|TRBV27
CASRFTGGNNSPLHF
>TRBJ2-7|TRBV11-3
CASSSSLSYEQYF
>TRBJ1-2|TRBV7-9
CASSMGEVHTF
>TRBJ2-1|TRBV29-1
CSVEASGSSDEQFF
>TRBJ2-5|TRBV19
CASSPTLGGETQYF
>TRBJ1-2|TRBV4-1
CASSQHIREHHYGYTF
>TRBJ2-3|TRBV2
CASSEALAGAGADTQYF
>TRBJ2-7|TRBV4-2
CASWPPGQGDYEQYF
>TRBJ2-7|TRBV5-6
CASRQGTPPYEQYF
>TRBJ2-3|TRBV9
CASSTSGEGGSTDTQYF
>TRBJ1-2|TRBV6-4
CASIGLGGVAPYGYTF
>TRBJ1-2|TRBV5-6
CASSSYRGYGYTF
>TRBJ2-7|TRBV4-3
CASSQGSPTPYEQYF
>TRBJ2-1|TRBV4-3
CASSQDPGTGGHHNEQFF
>TRBJ1-5|TRBV6-1
CASGETLSPNQPQHF
>TRBJ2-7|TRBV10-3
CAISDRGTSYEQYF
>TRBJ1-4|TRBV4-3
CASSQDRGLNEKLFF
>TRBJ1-4|TRBV6-6
CASSAMTVNNEKLFF
>TRBJ2-6|TRBV11-2
CASSIQHSGANVLTF
>TRBJ1-2|TRBV11-2
CASSLGQSGYTF
>TRBJ2-7|TRBV7-8
CASSLFASGNWGEQYF
>TRBJ1-4|TRBV4-3
CASSQDWRGREKLFF
>TRBJ2-7|TRBV12-5
CASGLGNMFEQYF
>TRBJ2-2|TRBV25-1
CASSEYRSGSTGELFF
>TRBJ2-5|TRBV28
CASSSSSWLERETQYF
>TRBJ2-5|TRBV5-6
CASSVRQEETQYF
>TRBJ2-7|TRBV13
CASSSPLTGTGNYEQYF
>TRBJ2-1|TRBV19
CARPKEIAGSNEQFF
>TRBJ2-2|TRBV6-6
CASSLGGTARTGELFF
>TRBJ2-3|TRBV9
CASSWTSGGADTQYF
>TRBJ1-6|TRBV27
CASSLGTVGANSPLHF
>TRBJ1-1|TRBV5-6
CASSLDWGRAFF